This T cell receptor beta chain was captured by sequencing in a study of blood T cell repertoires in COVID-19. Study as a whole: Researchers got acute and convalescent COVID-19 samples from the United States, Italy and Spain. T cells, B-cell-depleted T cells, or PBMCs supplied cDNA or gDNA.

CDR3 length: 14 residues. Germline values: CDR1 LNHDA, CDR2 SQIVND (reference sequence). Trimming removed 1 base from V and 4 bases from J, with 8 bases in between. In the authors' workflow: Amplification with reference gene primers provided the estimates of nucleated cell counts. The method was immunoSEQ multiplex PCR; TCRdb's version includes in-frame clones alone and lacks a portion of them. V, J and clone size are taken as reported in that table, and D and trimming were inferred from the DNA itself. The table lists 90,000 to 95,000 clones, 88% of them singletons. This clone was seen more than once but under ten times.

V is TRBV19 and J is TRBJ1-5; D ambiguous. This sequence was found in a woman in her 70s with acute or convalescent COVID-19. The specimen sequenced was peripheral blood. The CDR3 DNA is TGTGCCAGTAGTATAGGACTGAATAATCAGCCCCAGCATTTT. Translation gives CASSIGLNNQPQHF.